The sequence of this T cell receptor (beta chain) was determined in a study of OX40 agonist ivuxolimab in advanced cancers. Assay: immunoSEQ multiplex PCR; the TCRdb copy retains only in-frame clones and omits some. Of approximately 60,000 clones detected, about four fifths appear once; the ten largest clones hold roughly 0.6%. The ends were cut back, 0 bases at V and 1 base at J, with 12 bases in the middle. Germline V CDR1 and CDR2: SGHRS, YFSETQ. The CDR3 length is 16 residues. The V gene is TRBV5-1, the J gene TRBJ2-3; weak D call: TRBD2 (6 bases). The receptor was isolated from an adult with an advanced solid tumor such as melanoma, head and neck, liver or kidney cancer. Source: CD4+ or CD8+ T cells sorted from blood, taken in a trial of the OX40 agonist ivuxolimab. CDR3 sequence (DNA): TGCGCCAGCAGCTTGGCCTTAGCGGTAGGCACAGATACGCAGTATTTT. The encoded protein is CASSLALAVGTDTQYF.